This TCR beta chain was sequenced for a study of cytomegalovirus exposure and HLA in healthy donors. Germline V gene lookup returns CDR1 SGHRS and CDR2 YFSETQ. Trimming at V came to 4 bases and at J to 2 bases, leaving 3 bases not matched to a gene. The CDR3 consists of 15 residues. Both 60 Vbeta primers and 13 Jbeta primers went into the PCR. TCRdb keeps only in-frame clones here, not all; method: immunoSEQ multiplex PCR. The sample has 200,000 to 250,000 clones, 76% seen once. The sample taken for sequencing was PBMCs. J is TRBJ2-7 and V is TRBV5-1; TRBD2 matches at 13 bases. This clonotype was sampled from a man younger than 35 in good health and CMV-seronegative. The CDR3 region is CASSPGTSGTYEQYF. CDR3 bases: TGCGCCAGCAGCCCCGGGACTAGCGGGACCTACGAGCAGTACTTC.